This TCR beta chain was identified in a study of regulatory T cells in long-lasting Graves disease. Looking at the study overall: Duration of antithyroid drug therapy among newly diagnosed Graves' patients was under 3 months.

The sample's time point: newly diagnosed GD, antithyroid drugs for less than 3 months. RNA extracted from PBMCs served as the sequencing template. Study-wide points: A greater number of public clonotypes (2,741) was shared by persistent patients than by new patients (about 890). Under persistent disease, TRBV28, TRBJ1-2 and TRBJ2-5 were used preferentially.

A few counts support this clonotype. Its target is unknown. Construction of TCR beta libraries relied on iRepertoire HTBI primers and on Arm-PCR targeting CDR3 regions. TCRdb fed the multiplex PCR reads into MiXCR, producing one record per CDR3 protein. The data show a few hundred thousand distinct CDR3 sequences, 16% seen once. There are 14 residues in the CDR3. The V and J ends lost 5 bases and 10 bases respectively, with 18 bases between them. Germline-derived CDR1 and CDR2 are MNHEY and SVGEGT. The sample was also reused in another study, on T cells in Graves' hyperthyroidism and ophthalmopathy. Per that paper: Clinicians diagnosed patients from clinical symptoms, serum thyroxine and TRAb, thyroid ultrasound and orbital computed tomography.

The sample was peripheral blood mononuclear cells (PBMCs), taken at new diagnosis, from a patient treated with antithyroid drugs. V and J are TRBV6-2 or TRBV6-3 and TRBJ2-1; no firm D call. The sequence derives from a woman younger than 35 with Graves disease. The CDR3: CASSMPQTHREQFF. CDR3 sequence (DNA): TGTGCCAGCAGTATGCCCCAGACTCATCGCGAGCAGTTCTTC.